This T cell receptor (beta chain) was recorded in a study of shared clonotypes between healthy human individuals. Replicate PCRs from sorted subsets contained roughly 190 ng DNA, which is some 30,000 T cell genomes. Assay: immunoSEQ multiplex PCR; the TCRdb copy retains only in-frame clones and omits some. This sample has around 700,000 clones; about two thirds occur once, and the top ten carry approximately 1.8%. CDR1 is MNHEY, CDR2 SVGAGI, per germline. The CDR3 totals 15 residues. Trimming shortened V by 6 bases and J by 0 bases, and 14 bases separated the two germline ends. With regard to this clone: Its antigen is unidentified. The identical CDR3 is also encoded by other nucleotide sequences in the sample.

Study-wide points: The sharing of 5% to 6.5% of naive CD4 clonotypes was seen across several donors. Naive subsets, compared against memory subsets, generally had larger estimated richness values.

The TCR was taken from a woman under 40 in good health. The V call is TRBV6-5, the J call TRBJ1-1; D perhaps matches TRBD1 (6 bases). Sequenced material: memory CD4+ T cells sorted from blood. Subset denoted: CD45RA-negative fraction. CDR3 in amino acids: CASSPTGLMNTEAFF. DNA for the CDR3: TGTGCCAGCAGCCCGACAGGTTTAATGAACACTGAAGCTTTCTTT.